A selection of T cell receptor beta chains follows, all from one sample in a study of OX40 agonist ivuxolimab in advanced cancers. The protocol was immunoSEQ multiplex PCR, while the TCRdb copy is restricted to in-frame clones and leaves out a portion. Found here are fewer than 60,000 clones, around 86% of them singletons; the top ten hold under 2%. This material consisted of CD4+ or CD8+ T cells sorted from blood, taken in a trial of the OX40 agonist ivuxolimab. Receptors were obtained from an adult with an advanced solid tumor such as melanoma, head and neck, liver or kidney cancer. Both conserved end residues are part of each CDR3. The order of the fields is V gene, clone size, D gene, J gene, CDR3 protein, CDR3 DNA. A D gene is named only where the DNA matches it firmly. Rows give clone size only sometimes, using once, few, many, or a class for an expanded clone.

TRBV11-2	NA	TRBD1	TRBJ2-1	CASIIHRVPGGEQFF	TGTGCCAGCATCATCCACAGGGTACCAGGGGGTGAGCAGTTCTTC
TRBV6-5	NA	NA	TRBJ1-3	CASSKTKSSGNTIYF	TGTGCCAGCAGTAAGACGAAGAGCTCTGGAAACACCATATATTTT
TRBV19	NA	TRBD2	TRBJ2-3	CASSRTSGRSTDTQYF	TGTGCCAGTAGTAGAACTAGCGGGAGAAGCACAGATACGCAGTATTTT
TRBV7-8	NA	NA	TRBJ2-7	CASSLTGLSEQYF	TGTGCCAGCAGCTTGACGGGCCTGAGCGAGCAGTACTTC
TRBV7-2	NA	TRBD2	TRBJ2-2	CASSLGRGVHNGELFF	TGTGCCAGCAGCTTGGGGAGGGGTGTCCACAACGGGGAGCTGTTTTTT
TRBV19	NA	TRBD2	TRBJ2-1	CASSILGLGYDEQFF	TGTGCCAGTAGTATATTGGGACTAGGATACGATGAGCAGTTCTTC
TRBV13	NA	NA	TRBJ2-3	CASSFEQGALADTQYF	TGTGCCAGCAGCTTCGAACAGGGTGCTCTCGCAGATACGCAGTATTTT
TRBV6-5	NA	NA	TRBJ2-2	CASRPQGTGELFF	TGTGCCAGCAGACCGCAGGGTACCGGGGAGCTGTTTTTT
TRBV19	NA	NA	TRBJ1-4	CATRDGGFREKLFF	TGTGCCACCAGGGACGGTGGGTTTCGGGAAAAACTGTTTTTT
TRBV18	NA	NA	TRBJ1-1	CASSPLEGYTEAFF	TGTGCCAGCTCACCACTCGAGGGGTACACTGAAGCTTTCTTT
TRBV6-1	NA	NA	TRBJ1-5	CASSETGMNLSPQHF	TGTGCCAGCAGTGAAACAGGTATGAACCTTTCGCCCCAGCATTTT
TRBV7-9	NA	NA	TRBJ1-1	CASSLMENTEAFF	TGTGCCAGCAGCTTAATGGAAAACACTGAAGCTTTCTTT
TRBV7-8	NA	NA	TRBJ1-2	CASSFPGKGGGYTF	TGTGCCAGCAGCTTCCCCGGGAAGGGTGGTGGCTACACCTTC
TRBV28	NA	NA	TRBJ1-1	CASSGGGRMNTEAFF	TGTGCCAGCAGTGGGGGGGGACGTATGAACACTGAAGCTTTCTTT
TRBV12-5	NA	NA	TRBJ2-2	CASGLVSGFLGGELFF	TGTGCTAGTGGTTTGGTATCGGGATTTTTGGGCGGGGAGCTGTTTTTT
TRBV10-1	NA	NA	TRBJ2-1	CASSDPRPSEQFF	TGCGCCAGCAGTGATCCCCGGCCAAGTGAGCAGTTCTTC
TRBV4-3	NA	NA	TRBJ2-2	CASSRGTLKHRGAVF	TGCGCCAGCAGCCGAGGGACATTGAAACACCGGGGAGCTGTTTTT
TRBV14	NA	TRBD2	TRBJ2-7	CASSQSVGGWPGEQYF	TGTGCCAGCAGCCAGAGCGTGGGAGGGTGGCCGGGAGAGCAGTACTTC
TRBV6-1	NA	NA	TRBJ1-2	CASRQVNYGYTF	TGTGCCAGCAGACAGGTTAACTATGGCTACACCTTC
TRBV28	NA	NA	TRBJ1-5	CASSSGLGYQPQHF	TGTGCCAGCAGCTCAGGTTTAGGGTATCAGCCCCAGCATTTT
TRBV19	NA	NA	TRBJ2-4	CASHVSRSDIQYF	TGTGCCAGCCATGTCAGTAGATCAGACATTCAGTACTTC
TRBV7-6	NA	NA	TRBJ2-2	CASSLMLRENTGELFF	TGTGCCAGCAGCTTAATGCTGCGGGAGAACACCGGGGAGCTGTTTTTT
TRBV27	NA	TRBD1	TRBJ2-1	CASSFRYRGHNEQFF	TGTGCCAGCAGTTTTCGGTACAGGGGGCATAATGAGCAGTTCTTC
TRBV2	NA	TRBD1	TRBJ1-5	CASSAGGYQPQHF	TGTGCCAGCAGTGCAGGGGGATATCAGCCCCAGCATTTT
TRBV6-6	NA	NA	TRBJ1-1	CASIREANTEAFF	TGTGCCAGCATTAGGGAAGCCAACACTGAAGCTTTCTTT
TRBV4-1	NA	NA	TRBJ2-1	CASREAISYNEQFF	TGCGCCAGCAGAGAGGCCATCTCCTACAATGAGCAGTTCTTC
TRBV11-1	few	TRBD2	TRBJ2-3	CASSPRGGGADTQYF	TGTGCCAGCAGCCCACGGGGGGGCGGAGCAGATACGCAGTATTTT
TRBV19	NA	NA	TRBJ2-5	CASSILTSRETQYF	TGTGCCAGTAGCATTCTGACGAGTAGAGAGACCCAGTACTTC
TRBV11-3	NA	NA	TRBJ2-3	CASSLGSGARTDTQYF	TGTGCCAGCAGCTTAGGGTCAGGGGCGAGGACAGATACGCAGTATTTT
TRBV29-1	NA	NA	TRBJ2-4	CSAEGVGGLAKNIQYF	TGCAGCGCCGAGGGGGTCGGCGGGCTAGCCAAAAACATTCAGTACTTC
TRBV5-6	NA	TRBD2	TRBJ2-3	CASSPGLAAPDTQYF	TGTGCCAGCAGCCCGGGACTAGCGGCACCAGATACGCAGTATTTT
TRBV2	few	NA	TRBJ1-5	CASSEFAGPNQPQHF	TGTGCCAGCAGTGAATTCGCGGGACCCAATCAGCCCCAGCATTTT
TRBV9	NA	NA	TRBJ2-7	CASSPSPSYEQYF	TGTGCCAGCAGCCCCTCACCCTCTTACGAGCAGTACTTC
TRBV28	NA	NA	TRBJ2-5	CASSFSDRPAETQYF	TGTGCCAGCAGTTTCTCGGACAGACCAGCGGAGACCCAGTACTTC
TRBV29-1	NA	NA	TRBJ1-4	CSVVSSVF	TGCAGCGTTGTGTCCTCTGTTTTT
TRBV7-2	NA	TRBD1	TRBJ2-7	CASSPKWDRAYEQYF	TGTGCCAGCAGCCCAAAATGGGACAGGGCTTACGAGCAGTACTTC
TRBV7-2	once	TRBD2	TRBJ2-1	CASSLSAGGPDNEQFF	TGTGCCAGCAGCTTAAGTGCGGGGGGGCCGGACAATGAGCAGTTCTTC
TRBV6-4	NA	TRBD1	TRBJ1-2	CASRGTGRGDGYAF	TGTGCCAGCAGGGGGACAGGGCGCGGGGATGGCTACGCCTTC
TRBV28	NA	NA	TRBJ2-3	CASSFVPGTDTQYF	TGTGCCAGCAGTTTCGTCCCTGGCACAGATACGCAGTATTTT
TRBV5-5	NA	TRBD1	TRBJ2-5	CASSPLRDRGETQYF	TGTGCCAGCAGCCCACTCCGGGACAGGGGAGAGACCCAGTACTTC
TRBV11-3	NA	TRBD1	TRBJ2-3	CASSLGTGGIDTQYF	TGTGCCAGCAGCTTAGGAACAGGGGGCATAGATACGCAGTATTTT
TRBV5-4	NA	TRBD1	TRBJ1-3	CASSFGQGAAGNTIYF	TGTGCCAGCAGTTTTGGACAGGGGGCTGCTGGAAACACCATATATTTT
TRBV7-2	NA	NA	TRBJ2-5	CASSLGAGPETQYF	TGTGCCAGCAGCTTAGGCGCAGGGCCTGAGACCCAGTACTTC
TRBV7-2	NA	NA	TRBJ2-3	CASSPSSGLGADTQYF	TGTGCCAGCAGCCCCTCATCGGGACTTGGAGCAGATACGCAGTATTTT
TRBV2	NA	NA	TRBJ1-1	CASSGGLMNTEAFF	TGTGCCAGCAGTGGGGGGTTAATGAACACTGAAGCTTTCTTT
TRBV28	NA	NA	TRBJ2-7	CASSLRGIRYEQYF	TGTGCCAGCAGTTTACGCGGGATAAGGTACGAGCAGTACTTC
TRBV6-1	NA	NA	TRBJ1-2	CASEVPYGYTF	TGTGCCAGCGAAGTCCCATATGGCTACACCTTC
TRBV7-9	NA	NA	TRBJ2-3	CASSLTGPTDTQYF	TGTGCCAGCAGCCTTACGGGACCCACAGATACGCAGTATTTT